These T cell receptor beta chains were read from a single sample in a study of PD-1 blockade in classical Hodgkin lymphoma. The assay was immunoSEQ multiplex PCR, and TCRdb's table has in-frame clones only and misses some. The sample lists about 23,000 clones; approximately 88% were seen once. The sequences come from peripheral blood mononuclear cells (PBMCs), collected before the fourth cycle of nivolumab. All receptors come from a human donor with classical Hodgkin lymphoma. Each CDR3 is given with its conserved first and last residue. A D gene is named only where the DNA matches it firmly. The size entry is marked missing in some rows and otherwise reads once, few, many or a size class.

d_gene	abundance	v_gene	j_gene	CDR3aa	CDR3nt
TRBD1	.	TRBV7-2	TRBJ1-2	CASLKGARGYTF	TGTGCCAGCTTGAAGGGGGCTCGGGGCTACACCTTC
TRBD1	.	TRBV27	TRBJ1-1	CSSGTGGDLRTEAFF	TGTTCAAGCGGGACAGGGGGCGATTTGAGGACTGAAGCTTTCTTT
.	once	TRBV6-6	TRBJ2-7	CASSYLALGRAYEQYF	TGTGCCAGCAGTTACCTAGCTTTAGGCCGCGCCTACGAGCAGTACTTC
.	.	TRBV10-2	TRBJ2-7	CASSSANYEQYF	TGCGCCAGCAGTTCAGCCAACTACGAGCAGTACTTC
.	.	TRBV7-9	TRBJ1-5	CASSLGTIDQPQHF	TGTGCCAGCAGCTTAGGGACGATTGATCAGCCCCAGCATTTT
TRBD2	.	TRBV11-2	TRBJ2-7	CASSYGLAGEYF	TGTGCCAGCAGCTACGGACTAGCGGGCGAGTACTTC
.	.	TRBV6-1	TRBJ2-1	CASSEGKFTSYNEQFF	TGTGCCAGCAGTGAAGGGAAATTCACATCCTACAATGAGCAGTTCTTC
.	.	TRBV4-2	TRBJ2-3	CASSQDPGADTQYF	TGTGCCAGCAGCCAAGATCCGGGCGCAGATACGCAGTATTTT
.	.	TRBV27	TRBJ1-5	CASSFWVNQPQHF	TGTGCCAGCAGTTTCTGGGTTAATCAGCCCCAGCATTTT
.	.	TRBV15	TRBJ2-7	CATSRDSPYEQYF	TGTGCCACCAGCAGAGATTCGCCCTACGAGCAGTACTTC
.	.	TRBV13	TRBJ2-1	CASGQSSYNEQFF	TGTGCCAGCGGGCAAAGCTCCTACAATGAGCAGTTCTTC
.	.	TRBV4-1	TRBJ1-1	CASSQGIAGIMNTEAFF	TGCGCCAGCAGCCAAGGTATCGCAGGGATCATGAACACTGAAGCTTTCTTT
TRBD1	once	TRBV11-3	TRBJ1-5	CASSFTRDRDQPQHF	TGTGCCAGCAGCTTTACGAGGGACAGGGATCAGCCCCAGCATTTT
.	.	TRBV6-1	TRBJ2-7	CASSEGLRRSSYEQYF	TGTGCCAGCAGTGAAGGGTTGAGGAGAAGCTCCTACGAGCAGTACTTC
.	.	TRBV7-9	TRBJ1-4	CASSLAGRPVATNEKLFF	TGTGCCAGCAGCTTAGCGGGCCGCCCAGTTGCAACTAATGAAAAACTGTTTTTT
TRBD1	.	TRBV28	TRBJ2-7	CASSSPDRASSYEQYF	TGTGCCAGCAGTTCCCCTGACAGGGCGAGCTCCTACGAGCAGTACTTC
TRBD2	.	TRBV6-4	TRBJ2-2	CASSEVAGIGELFF	TGTGCCAGCAGTGAGGTAGCGGGAATCGGGGAGCTGTTTTTT
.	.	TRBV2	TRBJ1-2	CASSEALLDGRGYTF	TGTGCCAGCAGTGAAGCGCTTCTGGACGGGCGTGGCTACACCTTC
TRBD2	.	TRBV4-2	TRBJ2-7	CASSQVASGRLRYF	TGTGCCAGCAGCCAAGTAGCTAGCGGCAGGCTACGGTACTTC
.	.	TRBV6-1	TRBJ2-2	CATHQGWDTGELFF	TGTGCCACCCATCAGGGGTGGGACACCGGGGAGCTGTTTTTT
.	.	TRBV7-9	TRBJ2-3	CASSFPSSGDTQYF	TGTGCCAGCAGCTTCCCAAGCTCTGGGGATACGCAGTATTTT
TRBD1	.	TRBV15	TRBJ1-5	CATSTGTGGQPQHF	TGTGCCACCAGCACCGGGACAGGGGGGCAGCCCCAGCATTTT
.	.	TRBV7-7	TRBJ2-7	CASSPWTGQGSYEQYF	TGTGCCAGCAGCCCATGGACCGGTCAGGGGTCCTACGAGCAGTACTTC
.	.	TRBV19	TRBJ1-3	CASSIVGSGNTIYF	TGTGCCAGTAGTATAGTAGGCTCTGGAAACACCATATATTTT
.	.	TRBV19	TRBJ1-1	CASSIGSATEAFF	TGTGCCAGTAGTATCGGCAGTGCCACTGAAGCTTTCTTT
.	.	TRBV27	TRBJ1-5	CASSLDSRVNQPQHF	TGTGCCAGCAGTTTGGACAGTCGGGTCAATCAGCCCCAGCATTTT
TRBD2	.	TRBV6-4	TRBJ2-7	CASSDTGLGDGQYF	TGTGCCAGCAGTGACACGGGACTAGGAGATGGGCAGTACTTC
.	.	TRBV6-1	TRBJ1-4	CASSEARNEKLFF	TGTGCCAGCAGTGAAGCGAGAAATGAAAAACTGTTTTTT
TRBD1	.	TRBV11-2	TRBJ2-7	CASSLRTGPYEQYF	TGTGCCAGCAGCCTTAGGACAGGCCCCTACGAGCAGTACTTC
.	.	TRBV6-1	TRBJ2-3	CASSDPRTSTDTQYF	TGTGCCAGCAGTGACCCTAGAACGAGCACAGATACGCAGTATTTT
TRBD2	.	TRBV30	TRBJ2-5	CAWINSGRALETQYF	TGTGCCTGGATAAATAGCGGGAGGGCCCTAGAGACCCAGTACTTC
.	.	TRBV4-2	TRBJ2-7	CASSQPYEQYF	TGTGCCAGCAGCCAGCCCTACGAGCAGTACTTC
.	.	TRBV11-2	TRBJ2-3	CASDYGTTVGDTQYF	TGTGCCAGCGACTACGGGACCACAGTGGGGGATACGCAGTATTTT
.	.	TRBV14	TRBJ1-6	CASSQVTGNNSPLHF	TGTGCCAGCAGCCAAGTAACAGGGAATAATTCACCCCTCCACTTT
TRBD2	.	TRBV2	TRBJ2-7	CASSNGLAGYEQYF	TGTGCCAGCAGTAACGGACTAGCGGGTTACGAGCAGTACTTC
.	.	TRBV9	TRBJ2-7	CASSGPGEQYF	TGTGCCAGCAGCGGACCAGGCGAGCAGTACTTC
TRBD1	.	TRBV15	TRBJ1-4	CATSRDRVEKLFF	TGTGCCACCAGCAGGGACAGGGTTGAAAAACTGTTTTTT
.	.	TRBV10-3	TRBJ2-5	CAISGARTPRETQYF	TGTGCCATCAGCGGGGCAAGGACTCCGAGAGAGACCCAGTACTTC
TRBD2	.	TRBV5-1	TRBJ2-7	CASSLEGGRAYEQYF	TGCGCCAGCAGCTTGGAGGGCGGGAGGGCTTACGAGCAGTACTTC
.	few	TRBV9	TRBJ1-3	CASSVEVGDYRNTIYF	TGTGCCAGCAGCGTAGAGGTTGGGGACTATCGAAACACCATATATTTT
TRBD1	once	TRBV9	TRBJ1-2	CASSVEGQLSYGYTF	TGTGCCAGCAGCGTAGAGGGACAGTTATCCTATGGCTACACCTTC
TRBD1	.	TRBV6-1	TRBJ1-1	CASSGTGSAFF	TGTGCCAGCAGTGGGACAGGGTCGGCTTTCTTT
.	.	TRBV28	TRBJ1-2	CASSLSNYGYTF	TGTGCCAGCAGTTTAAGTAACTATGGCTACACCTTC
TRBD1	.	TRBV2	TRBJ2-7	CASWDREAYEQYF	TGTGCCTCCTGGGACAGGGAAGCCTACGAGCAGTACTTC
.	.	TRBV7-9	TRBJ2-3	CASSLDATQQYF	TGTGCCAGCAGCTTAGATGCGACTCAGCAGTATTTT
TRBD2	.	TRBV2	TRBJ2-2	CASSVGRGTGELFF	TGTGCCAGCAGTGTAGGGAGGGGAACCGGGGAGCTGTTTTTT
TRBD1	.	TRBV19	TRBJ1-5	CASSIRTGTGTYQPQHF	TGTGCCAGTAGTATACGGACTGGGACAGGGACCTATCAGCCCCAGCATTTT
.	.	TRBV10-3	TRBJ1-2	CAISDLTGNPYGYTF	TGTGCCATCAGTGACCTAACAGGGAATCCCTATGGCTACACCTTC
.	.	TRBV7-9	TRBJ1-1	CASSLGTGNTEAFF	TGTGCCAGCAGCTTAGGTACAGGAAACACTGAAGCTTTCTTT
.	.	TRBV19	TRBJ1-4	CASREGTNEKLFF	TGTGCCAGTCGTGAGGGAACTAATGAAAAACTGTTTTTT
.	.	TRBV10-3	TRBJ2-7	CAIDRGTNSNEQYF	TGTGCCATCGACCGGGGAACCAATTCTAACGAGCAGTACTTC
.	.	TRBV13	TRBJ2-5	CASSDPLADQETQYF	TGTGCCAGCAGCGACCCCCTAGCCGACCAAGAGACCCAGTACTTC
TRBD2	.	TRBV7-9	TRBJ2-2	CASSLVASGITRELFF	TGTGCCAGCAGCTTAGTAGCTAGCGGGATCACCAGGGAGCTGTTTTTT
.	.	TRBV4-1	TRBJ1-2	CASSHFTASYGYTF	TGCGCCAGCAGCCATTTTACAGCCTCCTATGGCTACACCTTC
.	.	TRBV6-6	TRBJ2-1	CASSREINNEQFF	TGTGCCAGCTCCCGGGAAATCAACAATGAGCAGTTCTTC
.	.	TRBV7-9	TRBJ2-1	CASRFSGGAGFF	TGTGCCAGCAGGTTTAGCGGCGGTGCGGGGTTCTTC
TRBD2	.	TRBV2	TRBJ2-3	CASSPGTSGADTQYF	TGTGCCAGCAGTCCCGGGACTAGCGGAGCAGATACGCAGTATTTT